This T cell receptor beta chain is drawn from a study of blood T cell repertoires in COVID-19. Looking at the study overall: There were acute and convalescent COVID-19 samples, and they came from the United States, Italy and Spain.

In the source study's methods: Quantification of nucleated cells was approximated via reference gene primer amplification. Sequencing used immunoSEQ multiplex PCR; TCRdb keeps in-frame clones, though not all of them. That table is the source of V, J and clone size, and D and trimming were worked out from the DNA. The data show about 200,000 clones, 65% to 90% seen once. The participants were between about 18 and 90 years old and came from 24 US areas. With 5 bases clipped from V and 10 bases from J, the junction kept 8 bases outside the gene matches. Germline loops: CDR1 MNHEY, CDR2 SMNVEV (reference sequence). The CDR3 consists of 15 residues.

Sequencing input: PBMCs or T cells enriched from blood (not recorded which). The V and J genes are TRBV27 and TRBJ2-1; 13 bases fit TRBD2. This clonotype was obtained from a woman aged 40 to 50 with acute COVID-19. The CDR3 DNA follows: TGTGCCAGCAGTCAAACAGGACTAGCGGGAGACGAGCAGTTCTTC. Translation: CASSQTGLAGDEQFF.